Listed here is a single T cell receptor (beta chain). The sample holds a few counts of this clonotype. The specificity of this receptor is unknown. No much larger clonotype is one base removed from it; base qualities were not supplied. Libraries of naive CD8 T cells were built from anywhere between about 18,000 and 1,000,000 sorted cells, with 10%, 30% or 50% of the purified RNA used. Naive CD8 T cells, defined as CD8+CD4-CCR7+CD45RA+, were FACS-sorted into RLT Plus buffer on a BD FACSAria II. To test detection sensitivity, Jurkat RNA equal to ten TCR copies was added to samples of roughly 18,000-1,100,000 naive CD8 T cells. CD8 T cells were enriched with RosetteSep CD8+ T Cell Enrichment Cocktail and Ficoll-Paque, followed by ACK red cell lysis. The data stem from a study of molecular identifiers for immune sequencing clone quantification (dated by TCRdb to the late 2010s). About the investigation overall: For a replicate experiment, RNA from around 20,000 or 100,000 naive CD8 T cells was divided into five aliquots, of which four were sequenced. This methods study used CD8 T cells to benchmark TCR RNA copy counting and molecular-identifier clustering-based TCR repertoire sequencing (MIDCIRS).

The library relied on PCR. Data came from a NextSeq 500. Bulk TCR libraries were prepared as previously described, using TCR primers listed in Table S5. Total RNA was purified with the Qiagen AllPrep DNA/RNA kit. Before analysis, reads from multiple sequencing runs of one library were combined. In the original analysis: Reads were retained only if an exact TCR constant sequence was present, and the retained reads were trimmed to 150 nt and grouped according to their 12-nt molecular barcodes. Within each barcode group, reads were sub-clustered at a 15% Levenshtein threshold, and quality-weighted consensus sequences were built per RNA molecule. Non-functional sequences were discarded, and so were lower-count sequences lying one edit away from another sequence. Based on fitting two negative binomial distributions, any barcode sub-cluster with under 20% of the maximum read count was discarded. TCRdb's own reprocessing of the public reads used fastp at Q25 and MiXCR and kept productive beta chains. Rows are unified per CDR3 protein, each entry keeping the most common DNA and genes. Clone size and V and J calls follow TCRdb, not the original study. The sample contains 97,000 or so distinct CDR3 sequences, 20% to 25% of them found a single time. The top ten clonotypes cover around 0.92% of the sample.

Summary of the overall study and its limitations: Spiked-in Jurkat TCR RNA (about ten copies' worth), which is not part of the donor repertoire, was contained in the naive libraries. In CMV-specific effector cells, clones with more than 20 RNA copies contained over 97% of molecules, whereas in naive cells such clones contained under 1% of molecules. When barcode sub-clustering was left out, chimeric consensus sequences inflated TCR diversity, with chimeras reaching as high as 47%. A single cell's worth of spiked-in Jurkat TCR RNA was reported detectable even among about a million naive CD8 T cells. The sizes of highly expanded clones could end up underestimated when identical TCR molecules share a barcode. Modeling gave approximately 3 recovered TCR RNA copies per cell versus about 10 by digital PCR, implying roughly 29% capture efficiency.

From the germline V gene, CDR1 is MGHRA and CDR2 is YSYEKL. V has 3 bases trimmed and J has 0 bases trimmed; junction bases matching no gene number 2. Spanning cysteine to phenylalanine, the CDR3 consists of 15 amino acids. Of the read, only the CDR3 DNA is kept; its 45 bases are in frame from base 1. The receptor was derived from a human donor in good health. Some libraries in this study had Jurkat cell RNA spiked in. Input material: naive CD8+ T cells from blood, with Jurkat cell RNA spiked in. Sample cell subset or site, as interpreted from the label and publication: FACS-sorted CD8+CD4-CCR7+CD45RA+ naive T cells. The chain was built from TRBV4-1 and TRBJ1-3, with 7 bases matching TRBD1. The CDR3 has the sequence CASSQGQFSGNTIYF. The DNA sequence follows: TGCGCCAGCAGCCAGGGACAGTTCTCTGGAAACACCATATATTTT.